Below are 27 T cell receptor beta chains sequenced from a single sample in a study of T cells in localized non-small cell lung cancer. Profiling relied on immunoSEQ multiplex PCR, and the TCRdb table lists in-frame clones only, not all of them. The table records 30,000 to 35,000 clones, roughly 93% of them present only once. Sequencing used peripheral blood, obtained before any cancer treatment. Every receptor here comes from a female donor at least 60 years old with stage I lung adenocarcinoma.

This sequence joins TRBV27 and TRBJ1-1; possible D gene TRBD1, 6 bases. This CDR3 is built from 15 residues. V was pared by 2 bases and J by 2 bases, with 12 bases between. The germline V gene has CDR1 MNHEY and CDR2 SMNVEV (reference sequence). In DNA form, the CDR3 reads TGTGCCAGCAGTTTAAAAGGACAGACAAACACTGAAGCTTTCTTT. It specifies CASSLKGQTNTEAFF.

This sequence joins TRBV6-5 and TRBJ1-1, with a weak D call TRBD1 (5 bases). Germline CDR1 reads MNHEY; CDR2 reads SVGAGI. Trimming stripped 2 bases from V and 5 bases from J, with 9 bases between. The CDR3 sequence is 13 residues long. CDR3 protein: CASSYPGWTEAFF. The CDR3 region has the DNA TGTGCCAGCAGTTACCCAGGGTGGACTGAAGCTTTCTTT.

This clone was picked up one time. The CDR3 is CASSQLSGGRDTQYF. The CDR3 bases are TGCGCCAGCAGCCAACTGAGCGGGGGGAGGGATACGCAGTATTTT. The chain employs TRBV4-3 and TRBJ2-3; TRBD2 agrees at 9 bases. V was clipped by 2 bases and J by 6 bases; unmatched bases: 6. Germline V lookup: CDR1 LGHNA, CDR2 YSLEER. This CDR3 is built from 15 residues.

This chain links TRBV6-5 with TRBJ1-2; tentatively, D is TRBD1 (5 bases). In germline, CDR1 is MNHEY, CDR2 SVGAGI. Trimming shortened V by 2 bases and J by 8 bases, and 15 bases separated the two germline ends. CDR3 length: 14 amino acids. The CDR3 loop reads CASSYEGRVGGYTF. The CDR3 coding sequence is TGTGCCAGCAGTTACGAGGGCAGGGTGGGGGGCTACACCTTC.

V and J are TRBV7-9 and TRBJ1-4, with 11 bases matching TRBD1. Per germline, CDR1 SEHNR and CDR2 FQNEAQ (reference sequence). CDR3 size: 16 residues. The ends lost 4 bases at V and 8 bases at J; junction bases unmatched: 9. In DNA form, the CDR3 reads TGTGCCAGCAGCTCGTTACCCGGGACAGGGGGGGAAAAACTGTTTTTT. As protein: CASSSLPGTGGEKLFF.

The V gene is TRBV4-1, the J gene TRBJ1-3, with 9 bases fitting TRBD1. Germline lookup yields CDR1 MGHRA and CDR2 YSYEKL. This CDR3 comprises 13 residues. V dropped 4 bases and J dropped 8; count of bases not matched to a gene: 3. This CDR3 is CASSPDRGYTIYF. CDR3 sequence (DNA): TGCGCCAGCAGCCCGGACAGGGGATACACCATATATTTT.

The chain combines TRBV18 with TRBJ1-4; 10 nucleotides agree with TRBD1. CDR3 length: 16 amino acids. V was pared by 3 bases and J by 5 bases, with 6 bases of the junction left unmatched. Germline V gene lookup returns CDR1 KGHSH and CDR2 LQKENI. The CDR3 reads CASSPQTGGANEKLFF. The DNA of the CDR3 is TGTGCCAGCTCACCGCAGACAGGGGGCGCAAATGAAAAACTGTTTTTT.

This chain connects TRBV2 to TRBJ1-2, with D perhaps TRBD1 (6 bases). Germline V gene sequence: CDR1 SNHLY, CDR2 FYNNEI. This CDR3 region has 15 residues. Between the trimmed V and J ends, which lost 6 bases and 5 bases, there was a span of 19 bases. CDR3 nucleotide sequence: TGTGCCAGCAGCGAGAGGCGCAGGGGTGGATATGGCTACACCTTC. This sequence encodes CASSERRRGGYGYTF. The full variable domain, completed using reference TRBV2 and TRBJ1-2, is EPEVTQTPSHQVTQMGQEVILRCVPISNHLYFYWYRQILGQKVEFLVSFYNNEISEKSEIFDDQFSVERPDGSNFTLKIRSTKLEDSAMYFCASSERRRGGYGYTFGSGTRLTVV.

The chain has TRBV11-1 and TRBJ2-5; possible D gene TRBD2, 6 bases. Germline loops: CDR1 SGHAT, CDR2 FQDESV (reference sequence). V was clipped by 1 base and J by 0 bases, with 9 bases between them. This CDR3 contains 15 residues. CDR3 protein: CASSLGGGYQETQYF. CDR3 in DNA: TGTGCCAGCAGCTTAGGGGGAGGCTACCAAGAGACCCAGTACTTC.

This chain uses TRBV6-5 with TRBJ1-1; D not resolved. Trimming removed 8 bases at V and 0 bases at J, with 13 bases between. The CDR3 runs 14 residues. The germline CDR1 and CDR2 sequences are MNHEY and SVGAGI. The CDR3 nucleotides read TGTGCCAGCCGTAGGACGGACCTGAACACTGAAGCTTTCTTT. Its translation: CASRRTDLNTEAFF.

The J gene is TRBJ1-5, the V gene TRBV18, with D possibly matching TRBD1 (5 bases). V was cut by 3 bases and J by 7 bases, with 13 bases left in between. The CDR3 length is 14 residues. CDR1 and CDR2 (germline): KGHSH, LQKENI. The CDR3 DNA reads as TGTGCCAGCTCACCCCTAAGGGGCGGGCAGCCCCAGCATTTT. This gives the protein CASSPLRGGQPQHF.

V gene TRBV7-8 combines with J gene TRBJ1-1; D is uncertain. V lost 2 bases and J lost 3, with 7 bases in between. This CDR3 comprises 13 residues. Germline CDR1 reads SGHVS; CDR2 reads FQNEAQ. The CDR3 loop reads CASSLTGDTEAFF. CDR3 DNA sequence: TGTGCCAGCAGCTTAACGGGAGACACTGAAGCTTTCTTT.

The V gene is TRBV19, the J gene TRBJ1-4; 7 bases match TRBD1. Unmatched junction bases numbered 4, after V lost 6 bases and J lost 0 bases. The CDR3 totals 15 residues. From germline, CDR1 is LNHDA and CDR2 SQIVND (reference sequence). The chain's CDR3 is CASSDRVSTNEKLFF. CDR3 bases: TGTGCCAGTAGCGACAGGGTTTCAACTAATGAAAAACTGTTTTTT.

The chain couples TRBV28 to TRBJ1-2, with 8 bases identical to TRBD1. Germline lookup yields CDR1 MDHEN and CDR2 SYDVKM. The CDR3 is 14 residues long. V lost 4 bases, J lost 8 bases, and 9 bases stayed unmatched. The DNA for the CDR3 is TGTGCCAGCAGTTCATTCAGGGGGCGCGGAGGCTACACCTTC. It is translated as CASSSFRGRGGYTF.

The chain employs TRBV11-2 and TRBJ2-7; D not certain. The germline CDR1 and CDR2 sequences are SGHAT and FQNNGV. The length of the CDR3 is 16 residues. The V end was cut by 4 bases, the J end by 2 bases, with 18 bases between. This chain's CDR3 is CASSSTPSRWAYEQYF. CDR3 DNA sequence: TGTGCCAGCAGCTCAACACCCTCTCGGTGGGCCTACGAGCAGTACTTC.

The chain combines TRBV7-9 with TRBJ1-5, with 7 bases fitting TRBD1. V dropped 1 base and J dropped 3; count of bases not matched to a gene: 3. In germline, CDR1 is SEHNR, CDR2 FQNEAQ (reference sequence). CDR3 length: 15 amino acids. The DNA of the CDR3 is TGTGCCAGCAGCTTAGGGACAGGCCTCAATCAGCCCCAGCATTTT. It encodes CASSLGTGLNQPQHF.

Concerning this clone: One end of the junction fails to match germline, which may point to a read error. This CDR3 is CTSSQDATGALEAFF. The CDR3 bases are TGCACCAGCAGCCAAGATGCGACAGGGGCCCTTGAAGCTTTCTTT. The V call is TRBV4-3, the J call TRBJ1-1, with 8 bases matching TRBD1. This CDR3 spans 15 amino acids. CDR1 and CDR2 (germline): LGHNA, YSLEER.

The genes are TRBV4-3 and TRBJ2-3; no reliable D call. Looked up from germline, CDR1 is LGHNA and CDR2 is YSLEER. V lost 0 bases and J lost 0, with 10 bases in between. The CDR3 totals 16 residues. In DNA, the CDR3 is TGCGCCAGCAGCCAAGATTGGGGTTGGAGCACAGATACGCAGTATTTT. This sequence encodes CASSQDWGWSTDTQYF.

The chain employs TRBV18 and TRBJ1-5; TRBD1 matches 7 bases. After removal of 4 bases from V and 1 base from J, the junction contained 4 bases not matched to a gene. CDR3 length: 15 amino acids. CDR1 KGHSH and CDR2 LQKENI come from the germline V gene. The CDR3 DNA sequence: TGTGCCAGCTCACGACAGGGAGCAAGCAATCAGCCCCAGCATTTT. Translating it yields CASSRQGASNQPQHF.

The chain has TRBV18 and TRBJ2-2; D may correspond to TRBD1 or TRBD2 (5 bases each). In germline, CDR1 is KGHSH, CDR2 LQKENI. The ends were cut back, 0 bases at V and 3 bases at J, with 8 bases in the middle. This CDR3 contains 15 residues. CDR3 bases: TGTGCCAGCTCACCACCCGGGGCGGACACCGGGGAGCTGTTTTTT. Amino acids: CASSPPGADTGELFF.

The chain employs TRBV25-1 and TRBJ1-4, with D possibly matching TRBD1 (5 bases). In germline, CDR1 is MGHDK, CDR2 SYGVNS. The CDR3 is made up of 13 amino acids. V lost 8 bases, J lost 3 bases, and 10 bases lay in between. This CDR3 is CASGRGANEKLFF. CDR3 bases: TGTGCCAGCGGCCGGGGGGCTAATGAAAAACTGTTTTTT.

This rearrangement joins TRBV6-4 to TRBJ2-6; 7 bases agree with TRBD1. Germline CDR1 MRHNA, CDR2 SNTAGT. There are 15 residues in the CDR3. V trimming: 6 bases; J trimming: 2 bases; junction bases outside the gene matches: 4. Here the CDR3 reads CASRATGTGANVLTF. The DNA of the CDR3 is TGTGCCAGCAGGGCGACAGGGACTGGGGCCAACGTCCTGACTTTC.

This chain links TRBV10-3 with TRBJ2-2, with D possibly TRBD2 on 6 matching bases. V lost 0 bases to trimming and J lost 6 bases, with 8 bases between them. CDR1 and CDR2 from the germline V gene are ENHRY and SYGVKD. This CDR3 comprises 14 residues. The CDR3 loop reads CAISESAGSGELFF. The CDR3 DNA reads as TGTGCCATCAGTGAGTCGGCGGGATCCGGGGAGCTGTTTTTT.

This clone was seen a few times. This chain links TRBV10-1 with TRBJ2-7; D not resolved. Germline loops: CDR1 WNHNN, CDR2 SYGVQD (reference sequence). CDR3 length equals 13 residues. Trimming took off 6 bases at V and 7 bases at J, with 16 bases between the two ends. CDR3 sequence (DNA): TGCGCCAGCAGCGCCCGGACGGGCCTGGAGCAGTACTTC. It is translated as CASSARTGLEQYF.

V gene TRBV19 combines with J gene TRBJ1-5; D gene uncertain. V lost 2 bases to trimming and J lost 4 bases, with 3 bases between them. CDR1 and CDR2 from the germline V gene are LNHDA and SQIVND (reference sequence). There are 12 residues in the CDR3. In DNA form, the CDR3 reads TGTGCCAGTAGTATAACGAATCAGCCCCAGCATTTT. Encoded protein: CASSITNQPQHF.

The V call is TRBV6-5, the J call TRBJ1-1, with a tentative D call TRBD1 (6 bases). Trimming pared 5 bases from V and 3 bases from J, leaving 16 bases between. The CDR3 has 15 residues. The V gene's germline CDR1 is MNHEY and CDR2 SVGAGI. The DNA for the CDR3 is TGTGCCAGCAGTCCCATTACAGGGAGAGACACTGAAGCTTTCTTT. Its protein is CASSPITGRDTEAFF.

This chain joins TRBV18 and TRBJ2-7; D gene unclear. This CDR3 comprises 14 residues. Germline V gives CDR1 KGHSH, CDR2 LQKENI. V gave up 2 bases and J gave up 3 bases, with 11 bases separating them. CDR3 DNA sequence: TGTGCCAGCTCACCAGCCAATTTGGACTACGAGCAGTACTTC. Its translation is CASSPANLDYEQYF.